The 26 T cell receptor beta chains presented below share a single source sample, sequenced in a study of blood T cell repertoires in COVID-19. Clones were read by immunoSEQ multiplex PCR, and TCRdb kept only the in-frame ones, dropping some. The data hold under 200,000 clones, with 70% to 85% observed a single time. Material for sequencing was PBMCs or T cells enriched from blood (not recorded which). Source of these receptors: a woman in her fifties or sixties with acute COVID-19.

This clone appeared a single time. The chain couples TRBV6-5 to TRBJ2-2, with 7 positions matching TRBD1. CDR1 MNHEY and CDR2 SVGAGI come from the germline V gene. J was trimmed by 6 bases and V by 4 bases; bases with no gene match: 8. The CDR3 runs 15 residues. CDR3 loop: CASSSTGAQPGELFF. The CDR3 DNA reads TGTGCCAGCAGTTCAACAGGGGCCCAGCCCGGGGAGCTGTTTTTT.

V is TRBV10-1 and J is TRBJ2-1, with 13 bases matching TRBD2. The germline gives CDR1 WNHNN, CDR2 SYGVQD (reference sequence). There are 14 residues in the CDR3. J was trimmed by 12 bases and V by 8 bases; bases with no gene match: 10. The CDR3 DNA reads as TGCGCCAGCCGTCAGACTAGCGGGGGGACCCTGCAGTTCTTC. Protein product: CASRQTSGGTLQFF.

This clone has just one count. The chain uses TRBV7-9 and TRBJ1-1, with D possibly being TRBD1 (5 bases). The V and J ends lost 5 bases and 1 base respectively, with 8 bases between them. This CDR3 contains 13 residues. Germline-derived CDR1 and CDR2 are SEHNR and FQNEAQ (reference sequence). CDR3 sequence reads: CASSVQGNTEAFF. The CDR3 nucleotides read TGTGCCAGCAGCGTCCAGGGGAACACTGAAGCTTTCTTT.

The V and J genes are TRBV19 and TRBJ1-6, with D hard to call. The CDR3 is 13 residues long. Germline CDR1 is LNHDA and CDR2 is SQIVND (reference sequence). V was clipped by 3 bases and J by 9 bases, with 9 bases between them. Here the CDR3 DNA reads TGTGCCAGTAGTATCCTAAATGCTTCACCCCTCCACTTT. Translating it yields CASSILNASPLHF. Based on the CDR3 plus reference TRBV19 and TRBJ1-6, the full variable domain is DGGITQSPKYLFRKEGQNVTLSCEQNLNHDAMYWYRQDPGQGLRLIYYSQIVNDFQKGDIAEGYSVSREKKESFPLTVTSAQKNPTAFYLCASSILNASPLHFGNGTRLTVT.

The chain recombines TRBV18 with TRBJ2-2, with D maybe TRBD1 (6 bases). V lost 2 bases, J lost 0 bases, and 10 bases lay in between. In germline, CDR1 is KGHSH, CDR2 LQKENI. The CDR3 extends over 16 amino acids. In DNA, the CDR3 is TGTGCCAGCTCACCAATTGAGGGGGCGAACACCGGGGAGCTGTTTTTT. It encodes CASSPIEGANTGELFF. The entire variable domain, with the rest obtained from reference TRBV18 and TRBJ2-2, is as follows: NAGVMQNPRHLVRRRGQEARLRCSPMKGHSHVYWYRQLPEEGLKFMVYLQKENIIDESGMPKERFSAEFPKEGPSILRIQQVVRGDSAAYFCASSPIEGANTGELFFGEGSRLTVL.

The rearrangement joins TRBV9 to TRBJ2-7; 9 bases line up with TRBD2. J gave up 5 bases and V 4 bases, and 16 bases lay outside the gene matches. The CDR3 is 17 residues long. Germline loops: CDR1 SGDLS, CDR2 YYNGEE. CDR3 DNA sequence: TGTGCCAGCAGCCCCCCCTCTGGGGCGGGAGGGCTCCACGAGCAGTACTTC. This translates into CASSPPSGAGGLHEQYF. Together with reference TRBV9 and TRBJ2-7, the CDR3 gives the full variable domain: DSGVTQTPKHLITATGQRVTLRCSPRSGDLSVYWYQQSLDQGLQFLIQYYNGEERAKGNILERFSAQQFPDLHSELNLSSLELGDSALYFCASSPPSGAGGLHEQYFGPGTRLTVT.

This clone has just a few counts. The rearrangement uses TRBV7-8 and TRBJ2-2; 9 bases are a match to TRBD2. The V segment lost 6 bases and the J segment 3 bases; nucleotides outside the gene matches: 8. The V gene's germline CDR1 is SGHVS and CDR2 FQNEAQ. The CDR3 covers 16 residues. CDR3 sequence reads: CASSLLSGGHTGELFF. The CDR3 nucleotides are TGTGCCAGCAGTTTACTTAGCGGGGGCCACACCGGGGAGCTGTTTTTT. Supplemented by reference TRBV7-8 and TRBJ2-2, the full variable domain reads GAGVSQSPRYKVAKRGQDVALRCDPISGHVSLFWYQQALGQGPEFLTYFQNEAQLDKSGLPSDRFFAERPEGSVSTLKIQRTQQEDSAVYLCASSLLSGGHTGELFFGEGSRLTVL.

This clone has just one count. J is TRBJ2-2 and V is TRBV28; TRBD2 matches 7 bases. This CDR3 is 16 amino acids long. Germline values: CDR1 MDHEN, CDR2 SYDVKM. V gave up 3 bases and J gave up 0 bases; unmatched junction bases: 4. The CDR3 loop is CASSLAGTTNTGELFF. Written as DNA, the CDR3 is TGTGCCAGCAGTTTGGCAGGGACTACGAACACCGGGGAGCTGTTTTTT.

The chain couples TRBV3-1 (or the pseudogene TRBV3-2) to TRBJ2-7; D uncertain. Trimming took off 1 base at V and 4 bases at J, with 5 bases between the two ends. The CDR3 contains 12 residues. The germline gives CDR1 LGHDT, CDR2 YNNKEL (reference sequence). The CDR3 DNA follows: TGTGCCAGCAGCCAAGGGCTGTACGAGCAGTACTTC. Protein sequence: CASSQGLYEQYF.

The rearrangement uses TRBV11-2 and TRBJ1-5, with 7 bases that match TRBD1. The germline V gene has CDR1 SGHAT and CDR2 FQNNGV. V shed 4 bases and J 2 bases; nucleotides not matched to a gene: 2. The CDR3 length is 14 residues. Here the CDR3 DNA reads TGTGCCAGCAGCTCCGGGACAGGCAATCAGCCCCAGCATTTT. Translated, it gives CASSSGTGNQPQHF. The complete variable domain, with remaining parts taken from reference TRBV11-2 and TRBJ1-5, reads EAGVAQSPRYKIIEKRQSVAFWCNPISGHATLYWYQQILGQGPKLLIQFQNNGVVDDSQLPKDRFSAERLKGVDSTLKIQPAKLEDSAVYLCASSSGTGNQPQHFGDGTRLSIL.

This sequence joins TRBV29-1 and TRBJ2-1; perhaps TRBD2 as D (5 bases). Germline V CDR1 and CDR2: SQVTM, ANQGSEA. V dropped 7 bases and J dropped 9 bases, with 22 bases sitting between them. The CDR3 is 14 amino acids. CDR3: CSALAREGAGEQFF. In DNA form, the CDR3 reads TGCAGCGCCCTAGCTCGGGAAGGCGCCGGTGAGCAGTTCTTC.

J is TRBJ2-7 and V is TRBV10-3; 8 bases agree with TRBD2. CDR1 and CDR2 (germline): ENHRY, SYGVKD. The CDR3 extends over 14 amino acids. V trimming: 6 bases; J trimming: 2 bases; junction bases outside the gene matches: 6. The chain's CDR3 is CAISRGGRAYEQYF. CDR3 coding DNA: TGTGCCATCAGCCGGGGGGGCAGAGCCTACGAGCAGTACTTC.

The chain employs TRBV29-1 and TRBJ1-4; 7 bases line up with TRBD1. Germline values: CDR1 SQVTM, CDR2 ANQGSEA. The CDR3 is made up of 14 amino acids. The J segment lost 5 bases and the V segment lost 4 bases, leaving 7 bases of the junction unmatched. The CDR3 DNA follows: TGCAGCGTTGGTAGGGACAGCAAAAATGAAAAACTGTTTTTT. Its translation: CSVGRDSKNEKLFF.

This rearrangement joins TRBV7-8 to TRBJ1-2, with 7 bases aligning to TRBD1. V trimming: 5 bases; J trimming: 7 bases; junction bases outside the gene matches: 13. CDR3 length: 15 amino acids. In germline, CDR1 is SGHVS, CDR2 FQNEAQ. CDR3 bases: TGTGCCAGCAGCAGTGACAGGGACACCTGGCGTGGCTACACCTTC. Encoded protein: CASSSDRDTWRGYTF.

The chain uses TRBV7-2 and TRBJ2-5, with a possible D match to TRBD2 (7 bases). The ends were cut back, 0 bases at V and 5 bases at J, with 10 bases in the middle. The CDR3 totals 14 residues. Germline V gene sequence: CDR1 SGHTA, CDR2 FQGNSA. The CDR3 DNA reads as TGTGCCAGCAGCTTAGCGGGGGGGCAGGAGACCCAGTACTTC. Its protein product is CASSLAGGQETQYF.

The chain combines TRBV7-2 with TRBJ2-1; TRBD1 is a possible D gene (6 bases). V lost 5 bases to trimming and J lost 9 bases, with 14 bases between them. The CDR3 runs 13 residues. CDR1 SGHTA and CDR2 FQGNSA come from the germline V gene. The CDR3 here is CASSLTGTPEQFF. DNA for the CDR3: TGTGCCAGCAGCCTAACAGGGACCCCTGAGCAGTTCTTC.

The chain joins TRBV27 to TRBJ2-1, with TRBD2 matching 13 bases. Looked up from germline, CDR1 is MNHEY and CDR2 is SMNVEV (reference sequence). The V and J ends lost 2 bases and 3 bases, in that order; junction bases with no gene match: 1. This CDR3 spans 16 amino acids. The CDR3 nucleotides are TGTGCCAGCAGTTTACGACTAGCGGGAGGCTACAATGAGCAGTTCTTC. It specifies CASSLRLAGGYNEQFF.

The rearrangement joins TRBV28 to TRBJ2-4; 8 bases align to TRBD2. Germline CDR1 is MDHEN and CDR2 is SYDVKM. The CDR3 is made up of 13 amino acids. V was clipped by 4 bases and J by 6 bases; unmatched bases: 2. CDR3 protein: CASSSGGINIQYF. Here the CDR3 DNA reads TGTGCCAGCAGTTCGGGGGGGATAAACATTCAGTACTTC.

V gene TRBV28 combines with J gene TRBJ1-4; 9 bases are a match to TRBD1. The V and J ends lost 7 bases and 4 bases, in that order; junction bases with no gene match: 7. The CDR3 is 15 residues long. CDR1 is MDHEN and CDR2 is SYDVKM in the germline V gene. CDR3 in DNA: TGTGCCAGCACAGGGGGACAGGGATATAATGAAAAACTGTTTTTT. Its protein product is CASTGGQGYNEKLFF.

This chain joins TRBV4-2 and TRBJ2-2; 12 nucleotides line up with TRBD2. The CDR3 runs 17 residues. Per the germline V gene, CDR1 is LGHNA and CDR2 is YNFKEQ. V shed 4 bases and J 0 bases; nucleotides not matched to a gene: 3. The CDR3, as DNA: TGTGCCAGCAGCCCTCGGACTAGCGGGGCGAACACCGGGGAGCTGTTTTTT. Encoded protein: CASSPRTSGANTGELFF.

The V and J genes are TRBV11-2 and TRBJ1-2, with 10 bases fitting TRBD1. The CDR3 sequence is 14 residues long. J lost 7 bases, V lost 1 base, and 3 bases had no gene match. Germline CDR1 SGHAT, CDR2 FQNNGV. The CDR3 nucleotides are TGTGCCAGCAGCTTAGGGGGGACAGGGGCTGGCTACACCTTC. Its translation is CASSLGGTGAGYTF.

The chain employs TRBV11-3 and TRBJ2-3; 8 bases line up with TRBD2. This CDR3 has 15 amino acids. The V gene end was trimmed by 0 bases and the J gene end by 6 bases; junction bases not matched to a gene: 5. The germline gives CDR1 SGHNT, CDR2 YENEEA. CDR3 residues: CASSLDSGDSDTQYF. The CDR3 nucleotides read TGTGCCAGCAGCTTAGATAGCGGGGACTCCGATACGCAGTATTTT.

This clone has a handful of counts. The rearrangement uses TRBV11-2 and TRBJ2-1; D possibly corresponds to TRBD2 (6 bases). The CDR3 contains 15 residues. Germline V gene sequence: CDR1 SGHAT, CDR2 FQNNGV. The ends were cut back, 0 bases at V and 4 bases at J, with 10 bases in the middle. DNA of the CDR3: TGTGCCAGCAGCTTAGATGTCGGAGGGTACAATGAGCAGTTCTTC. It codes for CASSLDVGGYNEQFF.

The CDR3 sequence: CAWSISSGRGQFF. The CDR3 DNA follows: TGTGCCTGGAGTATATCGTCAGGCCGGGGGCAGTTCTTC. The chain couples TRBV30 to TRBJ2-1; TRBD2 is a possible D gene (5 bases). Germline assignment: CDR1 GTSNPN and CDR2 SVGIG (reference sequence). V was trimmed by 2 bases and J by 12 bases, leaving 17 bases between them. This CDR3 spans 13 amino acids.

The chain carries TRBV6-2 or TRBV6-3 and TRBJ2-7, with 11 nucleotides matching TRBD2. V trimming: 6 bases; J trimming: 6 bases; junction bases outside the gene matches: 7. Looked up from germline, CDR1 is MNHEY and CDR2 is SVGEGT. The CDR3 covers 14 residues. DNA of the CDR3: TGTGCCAGCAGCTCGAATAGCGGGAGGGGCGAGCAGTACTTC. Translating gives CASSSNSGRGEQYF.

Remarks on this clone: Possible read error: a much larger clone is one base away. This CDR3 is also generated by other DNA sequences in the sample. The chain employs TRBV6-5 and TRBJ2-7; TRBD1 matches at 7 bases. The V gene end was trimmed by 4 bases and the J gene end by 2 bases; junction bases not matched to a gene: 5. CDR1 and CDR2 (germline): MNHEY, SVGAGI. The CDR3 has 14 residues. The CDR3 region has the DNA TGTGCCAGCAGTTCTCCGGGACAGACCTACGAGCAGTACTTC. Amino acids: CASSSPGQTYEQYF.